A selection of T cell receptor beta chains follows, all from one sample in a study of blood T cell repertoires in COVID-19. Measured with immunoSEQ multiplex PCR; TCRdb has only the in-frame clones, and not every one. The repertoire holds around 340,000 clones, 88% seen once, with approximately 1% in the top ten. The specimen was PBMCs or T cells enriched from blood (not recorded which). These TCRs come from a woman aged 25 to 39 who had been exposed to COVID-19. The CDR3 runs from the conserved cysteine through the conserved F or W.

v_call: TRBV28
j_call: TRBJ1-5
cdr3_aa: CASSEGRAYSNQPQHF

v_call: TRBV19
j_call: TRBJ1-1
cdr3_aa: CASRGGSSLTHTEAFF

v_call: TRBV4-2
j_call: TRBJ2-2
cdr3_aa: CASSRGGVGELFF

v_call: TRBV19
j_call: TRBJ1-1
cdr3_aa: CASTQTGNTEAFF

v_call: TRBV7-8
j_call: TRBJ1-2
cdr3_aa: CASSPRGTGAFDYTF

v_call: TRBV29-1
j_call: TRBJ2-1
cdr3_aa: CSVLSPLSNEQFF

v_call: TRBV5-1
j_call: TRBJ1-2
cdr3_aa: CASSWADPGGGYTF

v_call: TRBV30
j_call: TRBJ1-2
cdr3_aa: CAWSEGRYGYTF

v_call: TRBV5-4
j_call: TRBJ2-5
cdr3_aa: CASTRGGTVQETQYF

v_call: TRBV7-8
j_call: TRBJ1-2
cdr3_aa: CASSGDRLGYTF

v_call: TRBV10-3
j_call: TRBJ1-2
cdr3_aa: CAISESPEFIYGYTF

v_call: TRBV19
j_call: TRBJ2-7
cdr3_aa: CASSIFGQYTYEQYF

v_call: TRBV28
j_call: TRBJ1-5
cdr3_aa: CASSLVESNQPQHF

v_call: TRBV29-1
j_call: TRBJ1-1
cdr3_aa: CSVEGRRSNTEAFF

v_call: TRBV24-1
j_call: TRBJ1-6
cdr3_aa: CATGERGYYNSPLHF

v_call: TRBV2
j_call: TRBJ2-7
cdr3_aa: CASKMGGYEQYF

v_call: TRBV5-1
j_call: TRBJ2-1
cdr3_aa: CASSPEGLAYNEQFF

v_call: TRBV7-9
j_call: TRBJ2-7
cdr3_aa: CASSLPRGVDITSYEQYF